Presented here are 7 T cell receptor beta chains from one specimen sequenced in a study of siplizumab effects on memory and regulatory T cells (dated by TCRdb to about 2019). The library was prepared using the immunoSEQ multiplex PCR assay. Held by TCRdb, this immuneACCESS table contains in-frame sequences only and omits some clones. Under half of the omission traces to an unresolved V gene where checked; the cause of the rest is unknown. This sample is represented by approximately 110,000 clones; 85% to 95% of them were singletons. Approximately 0.32% of the sample rests with the top ten. The sample comprised CD4+ T cells sorted from blood. The receptors come from a human donor in good health.

The chain carries TRBV19 and TRBJ2-2; 9 bases are shared with TRBD2. The CDR3 loop spans 16 amino acids. The V segment lost 3 bases and the J segment 5 bases; nucleotides outside the gene matches: 7. Germline CDR1 and CDR2: LNHDA and SQIVND (reference sequence). In DNA form, the CDR3 reads TGTGCCAGTAGTATTCTAGCGGGACTAATTACCGGGGAGCTGTTTTTT. Its translation: CASSILAGLITGELFF.

This chain connects TRBV7-2 to TRBJ2-1, with 7 positions matching TRBD2. Germline V lookup: CDR1 SGHTA, CDR2 FQGNSA. Trimming removed 1 base from V and 4 bases from J; junction bases left unmatched: 10. This CDR3 is built from 17 residues. The CDR3, as DNA: TGTGCCAGCAGCTTAGAATCAGCTAGCGGCCGATACAATGAGCAGTTCTTC. As protein: CASSLESASGRYNEQFF.

This clone appeared once. The chain is built from TRBV30 and TRBJ1-2; the D gene is possibly TRBD1 (5 bases). The CDR3 is made up of 11 amino acids. Trimming stripped 5 bases from V and 6 bases from J, with 10 bases between. Germline CDR1 and CDR2: GTSNPN and SVGIG (reference sequence). The CDR3 nucleotides read TGTGCCTGGGCGTTGGGACATGGCTACACCTTC. This codes for CAWALGHGYTF. The full variable domain, in which reference TRBV30 and TRBJ1-2 provide the parts outside the CDR3, is SQTIHQWPATLVQPVGSPLSLECTVEGTSNPNLYWYRQAAGRGLQLLFYSVGIGQISSEVPQNLSASRPQDRQFILSSKKLLLSDSGFYLCAWALGHGYTFGSGTRLTVV.

J is TRBJ2-3 and V is TRBV9; D gene unclear. The V end was cut by 6 bases, the J end by 4 bases, with 18 bases between. Germline CDR1 SGDLS, CDR2 YYNGEE. The CDR3 sequence is 15 residues long. The CDR3 loop is CASTRDPSRADTQYF. As DNA, the CDR3 is TGTGCCAGCACCAGAGACCCGAGTAGAGCAGATACGCAGTATTTT.

The gene calls are TRBV9 and TRBJ1-1; no reliable D call. The length of the CDR3 is 14 residues. Germline values: CDR1 SGDLS, CDR2 YYNGEE. V gave up 4 bases and J gave up 1 base, with 11 bases separating them. CDR3 DNA: TGTGCCAGCAGCCCTCCGGGCGGGAACACTGAAGCTTTCTTT. Protein: CASSPPGGNTEAFF.

This rearrangement joins TRBV6-6 to TRBJ1-4; 10 bases are a match to TRBD1. CDR3 size: 15 residues. Germline V gene lookup returns CDR1 MNHNY and CDR2 SVGAGI (reference sequence). V shed 2 bases, J shed 8 bases, and the junction held 5 bases outside the gene matches. Here the CDR3 DNA reads TGTGCCAGCAGTTACCGGGGGACAGGGGACGAAAAACTGTTTTTT. Its translation: CASSYRGTGDEKLFF.

The chain recombines TRBV30 with TRBJ2-3; tentatively, D is TRBD2 (6 bases). The CDR3 loop spans 15 amino acids. The germline V gene has CDR1 GTSNPN and CDR2 SVGIG (reference sequence). The V gene lost 0 bases and the J gene lost 2 bases, with 12 bases spanning the gap. The CDR3 reads CAWSVNGLITDTQYF. The CDR3 coding sequence is TGTGCCTGGAGTGTAAACGGACTAATCACAGATACGCAGTATTTT.